Sequencing of this TCR beta chain was carried out in a study of blood T cell repertoires in COVID-19. About the study: Acute-phase and convalescent COVID-19 samples originated in the United States, Italy and Spain. Sources were T cells, B-cell-depleted T cells, or PBMCs; the material itself was cDNA or gDNA.

The CDR3 is 13 residues long. V was shortened by 2 bases and J by 3 bases, with 7 bases between the two germline ends. CDR1 and CDR2 from the germline V gene are MNHNS and SASEGT. Using immunoSEQ multiplex PCR, the repertoire was profiled, and TCRdb retains in-frame clones only, with some absent. The data hold roughly 99,000 clones, with about four fifths observed a single time. This chain connects TRBV6-1 to TRBJ1-1; D not certain. The TCR was taken from a woman older than 75 with active or convalescent COVID-19. Input material: peripheral blood. The CDR3 DNA follows: TGTGCCAGCAGTGAAAACAGAGACACTGAAGCTTTCTTT. Protein: CASSENRDTEAFF.